This T cell receptor beta chain comes out of a study of CD8 T cells in Susac syndrome. CDR1 SGDLS and CDR2 YYNGEE come from the germline V gene. The germline V and J ends were trimmed by 4 bases and 0 bases, with 17 bases remaining between them. CDR3 length: 16 amino acids. Relapsing-remitting disease, either stable or active, was present in the multiple sclerosis controls, who were treatment-naive patients. TEMRA cells were enriched by FACS, while CD8+ and CD4+ T cells were obtained through a negative isolation that was performed magnetically. An amount of RNA that ranged from roughly 0.45 to 1 ug was reverse transcribed with random hexamers. A multiplex approach, immunoSEQ multiplex PCR, amplified TCR beta CDR3 across 54 Vbeta and 13 Jbeta. Using its own MiXCR run on the immunoSEQ multiplex PCR reads, TCRdb lists one record per CDR3 protein. The sample has hundreds of thousands of distinct CDR3 sequences, approximately 85% seen once; the top ten hold 0.09% to 0.15%.

The sample holds one count of this clonotype. This TCR was recovered from a human donor with multiple sclerosis. The gene calls are TRBV9 and TRBJ2-7; tentatively, D is TRBD1 or TRBD2 (7 bases each). The source material was CD8+ T cells from PBMCs. CDR3 amino acids: CASSPGGAGVSYEQYF. The DNA for the CDR3 is TGTGCCAGCAGCCCAGGGGGGGCGGGAGTCTCCTACGAGCAGTACTTC. Full variable domain (missing parts from reference TRBV9 and TRBJ2-7): DSGVTQTPKHLITATGQRVTLRCSPRSGDLSVYWYQQSLDQGLQFLIQYYNGEERAKGNILERFSAQQFPDLHSELNLSSLELGDSALYFCASSPGGAGVSYEQYFGPGTRLTVT.